This T cell receptor (beta chain) was documented in a study of Tregs in tolerant kidney transplant recipients. This clone is a singleton in its sample. Antigen specificity is unknown. The germline V and J ends were trimmed by 4 bases and 0 bases, with 12 bases remaining between them. CDR3 length: 15 amino acids. From germline, CDR1 is MNHEY and CDR2 SMNVEV (reference sequence). Clones were sequenced by immunoSEQ multiplex PCR, and TCRdb holds only the in-frame ones, with some missing. The sample has about 4,200 clones, 45% to 70% seen once; the top ten hold approximately 4%. Sequencing was done on a sample of CD8+ T cells from blood cultured with allogeneic cells. This receptor was obtained from a human donor in good health. The genes are TRBV27 and TRBJ1-2; a possible D gene is TRBD1 (6 bases). The CDR3 bases are TGTGCCAGCAGTTCCCAGGGGCCGGCTAACTATGGCTACACCTTC. Encoded protein: CASSSQGPANYGYTF.